The source of this TCR beta chain is a study of blood T cell repertoires in COVID-19. Sequencing was performed with immunoSEQ multiplex PCR; in TCRdb, only in-frame clones are kept and a portion is missing. The sample holds 300,000 to 500,000 clones, roughly 90% seen once. The CDR3 runs to 14 residues. The sequence was collected from a woman aged 25-40 years with acute COVID-19. The sequencing input was PBMCs or T cells enriched from blood (not recorded which). The rearrangement joins TRBV21-1 to TRBJ2-1; no DNA check was done on the table's D call, TRBD2. TRBV21-1 is a pseudogene. CDR3 sequence reads: CASSGASAYNEQFF. CDR3 bases: TGTGCCAGCAGCGGGGCTAGCGCCTACAATGAGCAGTTCTTC.